Listed here are 11 T cell receptor beta chains from one sample, sequenced in a study of T cell changes during pregnancy in multiple sclerosis. Data came from immunoSEQ multiplex PCR; TCRdb stores just in-frame clones and leaves some out. Of tens of thousands of clones in the sample, roughly nine tenths were seen once. Sequencing used peripheral blood, obtained in the second trimester of pregnancy. The receptors shown here come from a female donor in good health, enrolled as a control in a pregnancy study.

J is TRBJ2-3 and V is TRBV28, with unresolved D. Per germline, CDR1 MDHEN and CDR2 SYDVKM. The CDR3 length is 12 residues. V shed 5 bases and J shed 5 bases, with 8 bases lying between them. The CDR3 DNA reads as TGTGCCAGCAGTCCTTCTTTAGATACGCAGTATTTT. This encodes CASSPSLDTQYF.

V gene TRBV10-3 combines with J gene TRBJ1-1; 9 positions match TRBD1. The germline CDR1 and CDR2 sequences are ENHRY and SYGVKD. This CDR3 region has 15 residues. The ends lost 10 bases at V and 6 bases at J; junction bases unmatched: 15. The CDR3 nucleotides are TGTGCCAGCGCCGGGACAGGGATAACAAGCGCTGAAGCTTTCTTT. Translation gives CASAGTGITSAEAFF.

This clone was detected once. The chain has TRBV4-2 and TRBJ2-1; D perhaps matches TRBD2 (6 bases). CDR3 length equals 15 residues. The V end was cut by 0 bases, the J end by 8 bases, with 14 bases between. Per germline, CDR1 LGHNA and CDR2 YNFKEQ. The CDR3 coding sequence is TGTGCCAGCAGCCAAGAGCGGGATACCTGGGATGAGCAGTTCTTC. Its translation is CASSQERDTWDEQFF.

This clone was observed once. The chain is built from TRBV5-4 and TRBJ2-7; the match to TRBD2 covers 10 bases. The junction had 9 bases not matched to a gene; V was cut back by 6 bases and J by 6 bases. Germline CDR1 SGHNT, CDR2 YYREEE (reference sequence). The CDR3 has 14 residues. The chain's CDR3 is CASTTATSGTEQYF. In DNA, the CDR3 is TGTGCCAGCACCACAGCAACTAGCGGGACCGAGCAGTACTTC.

This clone was seen a few times. The chain recombines TRBV19 with TRBJ1-5, with 8 bases matching TRBD1. CDR1 and CDR2 from the germline V gene are LNHDA and SQIVND (reference sequence). The CDR3 runs to 14 residues. V shed 5 bases, J shed 8 bases, and the junction held 8 bases outside the gene matches. CDR3 residues: CASSVGQGAEPQHF. In DNA form, the CDR3 reads TGTGCCAGTAGTGTAGGACAGGGAGCGGAGCCCCAGCATTTT.

The V gene is TRBV10-3, the J gene TRBJ1-5; D is ambiguous. Looked up from germline, CDR1 is ENHRY and CDR2 is SYGVKD. V lost 0 bases and J 5 bases, leaving 8 bases between the germline ends. CDR3 size: 14 residues. In nucleotides, the CDR3 is TGTGCCATCAGTGAGTCTACTAGGGATCAGCCCCAGCATTTT. It is translated as CAISESTRDQPQHF.

The chain is built from TRBV7-9 and TRBJ1-1; 7 bases line up with TRBD1. The CDR3 is 14 amino acids. V trimming: 5 bases; J trimming: 4 bases; junction bases outside the gene matches: 7. Germline CDR1 and CDR2: SEHNR and FQNEAQ (reference sequence). The CDR3 bases are TGTGCCAGCAGCGAAGACAGGGTTGGCACTGAAGCTTTCTTT. The encoded protein is CASSEDRVGTEAFF.

The chain has TRBV7-9 and TRBJ2-1; D may be TRBD1 (6 bases). Trimming left V 1 base short and J 0 bases short, with 13 bases between. Germline CDR1 reads SEHNR; CDR2 reads FQNEAQ (reference sequence). This CDR3 has 17 amino acids. The DNA of the CDR3 is TGTGCCAGCAGCTTAGGGACAGAAAGTAGCTCCTACAATGAGCAGTTCTTC. Translated, it gives CASSLGTESSSYNEQFF.

The V call is TRBV6-1, the J call TRBJ2-2; 9 bases fit TRBD2. Per germline, CDR1 MNHNS and CDR2 SASEGT. This CDR3 spans 16 amino acids. The ends lost 0 bases at V and 3 bases at J; junction bases unmatched: 2. The CDR3 region has the DNA TGTGCCAGCAGTGAAGCGGGCGGGGGGGACACCGGGGAGCTGTTTTTT. Its translation is CASSEAGGGDTGELFF.

This clone came up a few times. V is TRBV5-1 and J is TRBJ1-4; D is ambiguous. The CDR3 runs to 16 residues. The V and J ends lost 0 bases and 2 bases respectively, with 11 bases between them. CDR1 SGHRS and CDR2 YFSETQ come from the germline V gene. This chain's CDR3 is CASSLAPPGTNEKLFF. The CDR3 DNA reads as TGCGCCAGCAGCTTGGCCCCGCCGGGTACTAATGAAAAACTGTTTTTT.

The rearrangement uses TRBV4-3 and TRBJ1-5; D might be TRBD1 (5 bases). The V end lost 1 base, the J end lost 1 base, and 8 bases lay between the germline ends. Germline values: CDR1 LGHNA, CDR2 YSLEER. This CDR3 region has 15 residues. The CDR3 loop reads CASSQASGSNQPQHF. CDR3 coding DNA: TGCGCCAGCAGCCAAGCCTCAGGGAGCAATCAGCCCCAGCATTTT.